This record looks at one TCR beta chain sequence and its context. This specimen belongs to a study of blood T cell repertoires in COVID-19. Germline CDR1 reads LGHNT; CDR2 reads FRNRAP. The CDR3 runs to 14 residues. V lost 8 bases to trimming and J lost 6 bases, with 19 bases between them. Repertoires were generated with immunoSEQ multiplex PCR, while TCRdb's copy carries only in-frame clones and drops some. Found here are a few hundred thousand clones, around 83% of them singletons; the top ten hold 6.8%. The specimen was PBMCs or T cells enriched from blood (not recorded which). The origin of this receptor is a woman in her forties who had recovered from COVID-19. This chain uses TRBV12-5 with TRBJ1-2; D unresolved. In nucleotides, the CDR3 is TGTGCTAGTATGCCCGGGGAGGGAATTAATGGCTACACCTTC. This gives the protein CASMPGEGINGYTF.